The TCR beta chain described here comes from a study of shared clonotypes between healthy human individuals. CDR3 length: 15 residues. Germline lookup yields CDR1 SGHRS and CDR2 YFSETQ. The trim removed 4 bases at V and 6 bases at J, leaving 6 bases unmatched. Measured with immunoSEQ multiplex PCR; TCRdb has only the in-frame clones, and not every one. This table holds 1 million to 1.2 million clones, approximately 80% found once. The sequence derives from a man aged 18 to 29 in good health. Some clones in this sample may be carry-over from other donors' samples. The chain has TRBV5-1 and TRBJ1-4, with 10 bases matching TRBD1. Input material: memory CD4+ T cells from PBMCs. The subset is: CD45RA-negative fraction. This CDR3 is CASSVTGTGDEKLFF. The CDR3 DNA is TGCGCCAGCAGCGTAACCGGGACAGGGGATGAAAAACTGTTTTTT.